The sequence of this T cell receptor beta chain was determined in a study of blood T cell repertoires in COVID-19. The wider study: Whether acute or convalescent, the COVID-19 samples came from the United States, Italy and Spain. PBMCs, B-cell-depleted T cells, or T cells provided the cDNA or gDNA that made up the material.

The trim removed 8 bases at V and 6 bases at J, leaving 2 bases unmatched. Germline V lookup: CDR1 SGHVS, CDR2 FNYEAQ. The CDR3 length is 11 residues. In the original workflow: Amplified reference gene primers provided the basis for estimating nucleated cell counts. Repertoires were generated with immunoSEQ multiplex PCR, while TCRdb's copy carries only in-frame clones and drops some. V, J and clone size are those of that table, while D and trimming were read from the DNA. The data hold about 150,000 clones, with 70% to 85% observed a single time. The sequencing input was peripheral blood. This rearrangement joins TRBV7-6 to TRBJ2-3; 7 positions agree with TRBD1. This clonotype was obtained from a woman between 50 and 59 years old in a cohort sampled during active or convalescent COVID-19. For the CDR3, the DNA is TGTGCCAGCGCGACAGGGGATACGCAGTATTTT. Its protein product is CASATGDTQYF. The whole variable domain, filled in from reference TRBV7-6 and TRBJ2-3, reads GAGVSQSPRYKVTKRGQDVALRCDPISGHVSLYWYRQALGQGPEFLTYFNYEAQQDKSGLPNDRFSAERPEGSISTLTIQRTEQRDSAMYRCASATGDTQYFGPGTRLTVL.